This T cell receptor beta chain was obtained from a study of blood T cells in healthy people across ages. Whole-study findings and limits: CMV infection status of these donors was not known.

This clonotype showed up many times. Its target is unknown. With a J-beta primer mix and a sample-barcoded 5' primer, a second PCR ran about 7 to 11 cycles. In TCRdb, the 5' RACE reads were re-called with MiXCR into one record per CDR3 protein. The data hold about 970,000 distinct CDR3 sequences, with just over 50% observed a single time. This CDR3 is 17 amino acids long. CDR1 MNHEY and CDR2 SVGAGI come from the germline V gene. The ends lost 2 bases at V and 2 bases at J; junction bases unmatched: 5. The specimen was blood. The V gene is TRBV6-5, the J gene TRBJ2-1; 11 positions match TRBD2. The TCR sequence derives from a woman aged 55-69 years in good health. CDR3 sequence: CASSYMSTSGTYNEQFF. The DNA for the CDR3 is TGTGCCAGCAGTTACATGTCGACTAGCGGGACCTACAATGAGCAGTTCTTC.